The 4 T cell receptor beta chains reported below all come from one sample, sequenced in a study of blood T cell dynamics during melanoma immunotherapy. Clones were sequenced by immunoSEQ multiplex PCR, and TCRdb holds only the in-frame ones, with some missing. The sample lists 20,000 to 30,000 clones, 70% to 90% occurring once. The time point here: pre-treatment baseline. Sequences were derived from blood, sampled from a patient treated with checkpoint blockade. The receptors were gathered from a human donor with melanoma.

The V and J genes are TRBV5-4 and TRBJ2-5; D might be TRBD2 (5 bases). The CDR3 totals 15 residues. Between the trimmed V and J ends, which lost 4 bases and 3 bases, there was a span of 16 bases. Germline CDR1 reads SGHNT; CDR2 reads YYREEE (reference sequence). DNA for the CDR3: TGTGCCAGCAGCCGGACCCTGGACTTCGAAGAGACCCAGTACTTC. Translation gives CASSRTLDFEETQYF.

As DNA, the CDR3 is TGTGCCATCAGTGATTTCGGGACAGGGGGCTACTACGAGCAGTACTTC. Protein sequence: CAISDFGTGGYYEQYF. The chain employs TRBV10-3 and TRBJ2-7; 12 nucleotides align to TRBD1. The CDR3 is made up of 16 amino acids. V shed 3 bases, J shed 3 bases, and the junction held 6 bases outside the gene matches. Germline V gene lookup returns CDR1 ENHRY and CDR2 SYGVKD.

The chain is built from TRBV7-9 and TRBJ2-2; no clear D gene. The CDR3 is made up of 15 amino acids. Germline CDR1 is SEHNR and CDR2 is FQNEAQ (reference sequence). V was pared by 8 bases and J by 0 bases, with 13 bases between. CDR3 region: CASARRSSNTGELFF. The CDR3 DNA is TGTGCCAGCGCGAGGCGCTCCTCGAACACCGGGGAGCTGTTTTTT.

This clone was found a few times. CDR3 nucleotide sequence: TGTGCCAGCAGCTTCGGGCATAGCAATCAGCCCCAGCATTTT. Its translation: CASSFGHSNQPQHF. This sequence joins TRBV11-2 and TRBJ1-5; D is unclear. Germline CDR1 SGHAT, CDR2 FQNNGV. Deletions cut 3 bases from V and 0 bases from J, with 6 bases between. CDR3 length: 14 residues.